A single T cell receptor (beta chain) is shown here with its context. What it binds is not known. The V end lost 3 bases, the J end lost 5 bases, and 9 bases lay between the germline ends. The length of the CDR3 is 13 residues. CDR1 SGHTA and CDR2 FQGNSA come from the germline V gene. The record originates from a study of T cell responses to AZD1222 COVID-19 vaccine. The method was immunoSEQ multiplex PCR; TCRdb's version includes in-frame clones alone and lacks a portion of them. The sample lists 150,000 to 200,000 clones, about nine tenths seen once, with approximately 2.7% in the top ten. Study-wide points: Reports indicate that nearly half of spike-specific TCRs are directed at unmutated variant regions. Compared with day 0, the breadth and depth of the Spike-specific TCR repertoire rose significantly after two doses of AZD1222. Just six AZD1222 recipients were seropositive at baseline. Spike was spanned by vaccine-associated CD4 TCRs, which were dominant at 160-218 and 743-854.

The sequencing here drew on peripheral blood, taken on day 0 of MenACWY control vaccination. The chain couples TRBV7-2 to TRBJ2-3; no clear D gene. This sequence was found in an adult in good health. This CDR3 reads CASSFAGRDTQYF. The CDR3 DNA is TGTGCCAGCAGCTTTGCAGGTAGAGATACGCAGTATTTT.